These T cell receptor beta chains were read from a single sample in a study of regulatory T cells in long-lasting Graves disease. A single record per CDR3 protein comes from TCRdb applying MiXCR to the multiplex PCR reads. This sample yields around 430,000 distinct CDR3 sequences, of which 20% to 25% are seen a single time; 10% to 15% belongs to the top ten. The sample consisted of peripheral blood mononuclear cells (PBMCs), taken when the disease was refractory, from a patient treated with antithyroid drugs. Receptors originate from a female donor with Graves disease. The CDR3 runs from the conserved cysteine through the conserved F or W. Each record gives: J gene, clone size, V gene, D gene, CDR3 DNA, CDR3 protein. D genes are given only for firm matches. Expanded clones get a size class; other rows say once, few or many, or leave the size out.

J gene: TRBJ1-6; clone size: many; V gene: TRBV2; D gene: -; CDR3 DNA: TGTGCCAGCAGTGAAGAAATGGAATCACCCCTCCACTTT; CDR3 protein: CASSEEMESPLHF
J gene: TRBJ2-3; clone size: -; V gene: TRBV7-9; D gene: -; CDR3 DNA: TGTGCCAGCAGCTTAGGGGGGAGTGTGACAACAGATACGCAGTATTTT; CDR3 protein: CASSLGGSVTTDTQYF
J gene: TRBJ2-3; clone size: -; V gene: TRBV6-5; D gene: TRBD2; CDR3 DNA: TGTGCCAGCAGTTACTCGAGGCGACTAGCGGGGGACACAGATACGCAGTATTTT; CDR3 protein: CASSYSRRLAGDTDTQYF
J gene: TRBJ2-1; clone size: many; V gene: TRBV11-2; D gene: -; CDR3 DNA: TGTGCCAGCAGCCGAAACCCCCTCAGGACAGTCTACAATGAGCAGTTCTTC; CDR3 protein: CASSRNPLRTVYNEQFF
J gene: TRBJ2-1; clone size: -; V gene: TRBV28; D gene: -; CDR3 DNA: TGTGCCAGCCGGAGAGGGGGTAAGGATGAGCAGTTCTTC; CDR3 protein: CASRRGGKDEQFF
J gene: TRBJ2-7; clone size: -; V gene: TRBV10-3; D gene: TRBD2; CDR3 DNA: TGTGCCATCAGTGAGTCGACTTCTGGACTAGCGCCACTCTACGAGCAGTACTTC; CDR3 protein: CAISESTSGLAPLYEQYF
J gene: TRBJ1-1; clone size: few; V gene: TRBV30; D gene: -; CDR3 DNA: TGTGCCCGTAAGGTACAGGGTAAGTTGAGCACTGAAGCTTTCTTT; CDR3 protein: CARKVQGKLSTEAFF
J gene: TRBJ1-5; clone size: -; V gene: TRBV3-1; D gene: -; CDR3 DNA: TGTGCCAGCAGCCAAGATCGCAGGGTAAATCAGCCCCAGCATTTT; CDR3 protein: CASSQDRRVNQPQHF
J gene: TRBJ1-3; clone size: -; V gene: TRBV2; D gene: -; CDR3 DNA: TGTGCCAACAGGAATCTAGGGAGAACTGGAAACACCATATATTTT; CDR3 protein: CANRNLGRTGNTIYF
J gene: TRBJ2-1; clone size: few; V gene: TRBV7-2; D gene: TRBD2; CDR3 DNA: TGTGCCAGCAGCTTAGTAGCGGGAGTCTTCCTGAGCTCCTACAATGAGCAGTTCTTC; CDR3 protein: CASSLVAGVFLSSYNEQFF
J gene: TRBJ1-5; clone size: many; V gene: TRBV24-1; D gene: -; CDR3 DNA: TGTGCCACCAGTGAGAAAGGTAGCAATCAGCCCCAGCATTTT; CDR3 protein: CATSEKGSNQPQHF
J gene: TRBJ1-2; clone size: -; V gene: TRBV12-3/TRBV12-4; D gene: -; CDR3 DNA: TGTGCCAGCAGCCTTCGGGGCTATGGCCACACCTTC; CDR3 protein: CASSLRGYGHTF
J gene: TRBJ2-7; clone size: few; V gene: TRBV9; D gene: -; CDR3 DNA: TGTGCCAGCAGTACAGGGAGTAACTACGAGCAGTACTTC; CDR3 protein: CASSTGSNYEQYF
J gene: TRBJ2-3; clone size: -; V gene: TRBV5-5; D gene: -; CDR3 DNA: TGTGCCAGCAGCTCCCTTGCCCCGGGGTCGGGGTGGGATACGCAGTATTTT; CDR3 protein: CASSSLAPGSGWDTQYF
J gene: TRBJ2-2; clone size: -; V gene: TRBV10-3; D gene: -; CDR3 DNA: TGTGCCATCAGTGATGGGCAGGGGAGTACCGGGGAGCTGTTTTTT; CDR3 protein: CAISDGQGSTGELFF
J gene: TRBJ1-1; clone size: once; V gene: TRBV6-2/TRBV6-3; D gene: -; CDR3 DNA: TGTGCCAGCAGCGGGTCGGTCACTGAAGCTTTCTTT; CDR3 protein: CASSGSVTEAFF
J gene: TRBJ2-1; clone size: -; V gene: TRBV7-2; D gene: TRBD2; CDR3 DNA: TGTGCCAGCAGCTCCAACGTAGCGGGGGGATACAATGAGCAGTTCTTC; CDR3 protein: CASSSNVAGGYNEQFF
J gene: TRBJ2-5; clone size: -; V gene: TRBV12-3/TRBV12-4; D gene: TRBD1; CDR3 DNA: TGTGCCGGCAGTCTTGGACAGGGGGTAGAGACCCAGTACTTC; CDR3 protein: CAGSLGQGVETQYF
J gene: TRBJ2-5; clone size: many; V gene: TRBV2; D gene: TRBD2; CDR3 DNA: TGTGCCAGCATGCAGCTGGGACTAGCGGATGTCCAAGAGACCCAGTACTTC; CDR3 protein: CASMQLGLADVQETQYF
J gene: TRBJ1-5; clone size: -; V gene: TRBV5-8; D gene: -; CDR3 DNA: TGTGCCAGCAGCCGACCAAGGAGGGGTAGCAATCAGCCCCAGCATTTT; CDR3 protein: CASSRPRRGSNQPQHF
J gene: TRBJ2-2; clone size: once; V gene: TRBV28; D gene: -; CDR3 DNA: TGTGCCAGCAGTTTATACGGAAGGGTCGGGGAGCTGTTTTTT; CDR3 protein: CASSLYGRVGELFF
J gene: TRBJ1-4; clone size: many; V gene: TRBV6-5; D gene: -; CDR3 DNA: TGTGCCAGCAGTTACCAGGCACAGATAGGGGAAAAACTGTTTTTT; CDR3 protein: CASSYQAQIGEKLFF
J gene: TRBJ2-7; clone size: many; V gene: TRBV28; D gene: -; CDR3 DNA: TGTGCCAGCAGTTCCTTAGACGCCTACGAGCAGTACTTC; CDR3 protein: CASSSLDAYEQYF
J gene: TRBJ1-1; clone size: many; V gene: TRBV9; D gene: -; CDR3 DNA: TGTGCCAGCAGCCGGGGCTCGGGGGTGAACACTGAAGCTTTCTTT; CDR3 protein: CASSRGSGVNTEAFF
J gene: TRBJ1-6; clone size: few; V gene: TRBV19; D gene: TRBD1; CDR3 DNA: TGTGCCAGCAAGACAGGGAATAATTCACCCCTCCACTTT; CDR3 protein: CASKTGNNSPLHF
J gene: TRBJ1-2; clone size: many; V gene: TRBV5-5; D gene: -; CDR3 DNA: TGTGCCAGCAGCCAGCAAGATGGTGGCTACACCTTC; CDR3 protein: CASSQQDGGYTF
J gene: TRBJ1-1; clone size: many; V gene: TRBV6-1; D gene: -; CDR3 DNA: TGTGCCAGCAGAGAGGATACGGGGGAAGCTTTCTTT; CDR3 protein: CASREDTGEAFF
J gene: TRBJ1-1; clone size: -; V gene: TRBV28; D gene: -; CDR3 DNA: TGTGCCGGGGAAACAGGTCGGAACACTGAAGCTTTCTTT; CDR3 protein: CAGETGRNTEAFF
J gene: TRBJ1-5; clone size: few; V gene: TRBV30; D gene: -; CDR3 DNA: TGTGCCTGGAGCCCGGACGGTAGCAATCAGCCCCAGCATTTT; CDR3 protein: CAWSPDGSNQPQHF
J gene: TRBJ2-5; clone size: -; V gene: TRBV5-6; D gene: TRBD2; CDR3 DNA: TGTGCCAGCAGCTTTAAGTTAGGACTAGGAATCCAAGAGACCCAGTACTTC; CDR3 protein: CASSFKLGLGIQETQYF
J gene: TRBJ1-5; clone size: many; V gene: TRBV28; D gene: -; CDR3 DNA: TGTGCCAGCGAAATGCGCGATGAGCTTAGATATCAGCCCCAGCATTTT; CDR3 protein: CASEMRDELRYQPQHF
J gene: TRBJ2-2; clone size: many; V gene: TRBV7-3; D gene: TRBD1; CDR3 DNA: TGTGCCAGCAGCCCAACAGGGGGAGTGAACGGGGAGCTGTTTTTT; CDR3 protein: CASSPTGGVNGELFF
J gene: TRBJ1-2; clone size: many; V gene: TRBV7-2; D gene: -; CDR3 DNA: TGTGCCAGCAGCGCCATCCTGAGGGGCTTCAAGGATTATGGCTACACCTTC; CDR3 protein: CASSAILRGFKDYGYTF
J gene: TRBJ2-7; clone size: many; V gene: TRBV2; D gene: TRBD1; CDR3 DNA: TGTGCCAGCAGTCTTAGGGGGCTTGTCGTGTTGGCCTACGAGCAGTACTTC; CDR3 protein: CASSLRGLVVLAYEQYF
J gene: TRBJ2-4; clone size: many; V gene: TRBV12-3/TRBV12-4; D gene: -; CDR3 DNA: TGTGCCAGCAGGCGCCAGGAGGCATCCTACATTCAGTACTTC; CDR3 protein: CASRRQEASYIQYF
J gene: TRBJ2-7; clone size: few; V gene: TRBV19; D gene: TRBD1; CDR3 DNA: TGTGCCACCCGCCGGGACAGGGGGAGTCTCGAGCAGTACTTC; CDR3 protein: CATRRDRGSLEQYF
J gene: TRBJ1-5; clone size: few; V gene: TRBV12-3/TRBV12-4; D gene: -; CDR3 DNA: TGTGCCAGCAGTTTGGGGACAAGGGGGGTTTATAGCAATCAGCCCCAGCATTTT; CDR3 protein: CASSLGTRGVYSNQPQHF
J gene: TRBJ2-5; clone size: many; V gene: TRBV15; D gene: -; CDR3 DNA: TGTGCCACCAGCAGAGCAGACGGACCCGAAGAGACCCAGTACTTC; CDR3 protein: CATSRADGPEETQYF
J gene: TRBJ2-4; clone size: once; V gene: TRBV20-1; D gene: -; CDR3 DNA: TGCAGTGCTAGTATGGGTTATGCCAAAAACATTCAGTACTTC; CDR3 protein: CSASMGYAKNIQYF
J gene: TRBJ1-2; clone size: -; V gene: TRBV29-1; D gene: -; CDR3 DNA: TGCAGCGTCAGGGAGAACTATGGCTACACCTTC; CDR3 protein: CSVRENYGYTF
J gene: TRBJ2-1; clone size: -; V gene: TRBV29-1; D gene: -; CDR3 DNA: TGCAGCGGGGGGGTCGATGAGCAGTTCTTC; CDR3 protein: CSGGVDEQFF
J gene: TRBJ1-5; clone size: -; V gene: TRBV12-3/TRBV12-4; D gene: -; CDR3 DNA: TGTGCCAGCAGTGCCTATCGGCCTAATCAGCCCCAGCATTTT; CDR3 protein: CASSAYRPNQPQHF